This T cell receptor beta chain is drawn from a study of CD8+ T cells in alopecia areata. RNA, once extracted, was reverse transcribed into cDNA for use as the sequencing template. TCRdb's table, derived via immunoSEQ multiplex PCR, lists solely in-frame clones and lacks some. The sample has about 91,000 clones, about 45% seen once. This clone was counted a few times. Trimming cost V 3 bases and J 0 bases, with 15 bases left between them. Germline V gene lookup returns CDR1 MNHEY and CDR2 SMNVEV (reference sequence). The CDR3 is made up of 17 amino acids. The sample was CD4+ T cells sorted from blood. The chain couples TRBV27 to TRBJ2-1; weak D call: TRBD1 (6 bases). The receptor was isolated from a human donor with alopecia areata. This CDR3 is CASSFLTGLSSYNEQFF. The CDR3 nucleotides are TGTGCCAGCAGTTTTCTAACAGGGCTGAGCTCCTACAATGAGCAGTTCTTC.